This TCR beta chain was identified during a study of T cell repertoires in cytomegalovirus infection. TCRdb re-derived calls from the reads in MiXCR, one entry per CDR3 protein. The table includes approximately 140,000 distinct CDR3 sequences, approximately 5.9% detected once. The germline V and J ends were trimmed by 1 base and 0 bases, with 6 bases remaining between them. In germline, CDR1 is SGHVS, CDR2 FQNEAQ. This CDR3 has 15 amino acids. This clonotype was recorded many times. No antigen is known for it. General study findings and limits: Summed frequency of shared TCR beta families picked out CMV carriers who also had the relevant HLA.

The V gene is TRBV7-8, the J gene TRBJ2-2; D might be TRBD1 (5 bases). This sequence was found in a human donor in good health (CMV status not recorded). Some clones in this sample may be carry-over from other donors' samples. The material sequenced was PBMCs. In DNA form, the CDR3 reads TGTGCCAGCAGCTTAGGACAGACGAACACCGGGGAGCTGTTTTTT. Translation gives CASSLGQTNTGELFF.